This T cell receptor beta chain was sequenced during a study of shared clonotypes between healthy human individuals. This CDR3 contains 11 residues. Germline CDR1 and CDR2: SNHLY and FYNNEI. V was clipped by 6 bases and J by 6 bases, with 9 bases between them. General study results and limits: Memory subsets generally showed smaller estimated richness than naive subsets did. Read depth was anticipated to influence clonotype sharing among donors.

Produced via immunoSEQ multiplex PCR; TCRdb's table is partial and in-frame only. The sample carries 2,100,000 or so clones, approximately 96% recorded once. Study donors comprised healthy, HIV-negative adults devoid of recent acute infection or vaccination. In the CD4+ fraction, cells were divided into CD45RA+ naive and CD45RA-negative memory subsets. This clone has only one observation. Its matching antigen is unknown. This TCR derives from a man between 18 and 29 years old in good health. Sequenced input: naive CD4+ T cells sorted from blood. Subset meaning: CD45RA+ positively selected. The chain is built from TRBV2 and TRBJ2-7; D uncertain. The CDR3 DNA is TGTGCCAGCAGCCAGACGGGCGAGCAGTACTTC. Amino acids: CASSQTGEQYF. The full variable domain, with the rest looked up from reference TRBV2 and TRBJ2-7, is EPEVTQTPSHQVTQMGQEVILRCVPISNHLYFYWYRQILGQKVEFLVSFYNNEISEKSEIFDDQFSVERPDGSNFTLKIRSTKLEDSAMYFCASSQTGEQYFGPGTRLTVT.